This paragraph reports one T cell receptor (beta chain). This specimen belongs to a study of T cell changes during pregnancy in multiple sclerosis. Trimming stripped 4 bases from V and 0 bases from J, with 9 bases between. Germline-derived CDR1 and CDR2 are GTSNPN and SVGIG (reference sequence). The CDR3 extends over 13 amino acids. The assay was immunoSEQ multiplex PCR, and TCRdb's table has in-frame clones only and misses some. This table holds 60,000 or so clones, less than 95% found once. The chain couples TRBV30 to TRBJ1-1, with D tentatively TRBD1 (5 bases). The specimen was CD4+ T cells from peripheral blood mononuclear cells, collected after pregnancy. This TCR came from a female donor in good health, enrolled as a control in a pregnancy study. The CDR3 loop is CAWTEQVNTEAFF. The CDR3 DNA reads TGTGCCTGGACTGAACAGGTGAACACTGAAGCTTTCTTT.